The 20 T cell receptor beta chains in this list originate from one sample, sequenced in a study of cytotoxic CD8 clonotypes in ibrutinib-treated CLL. Here immunoSEQ multiplex PCR was the method, and the copy in TCRdb shows in-frame clones only, minus some. The repertoire has over 45,000 clones, roughly 50% of them found once; the top ten carry over 20%. Material: PBMCs, obtained after 24 months of ibrutinib treatment. The receptors derive from a human donor with chronic lymphocytic leukemia.

The rearrangement joins TRBV14 to TRBJ2-7; tentatively, D is TRBD1 (6 bases). Per germline, CDR1 SGHDN and CDR2 FVKESK. Trimming took 2 bases from V and 4 from J, leaving 18 bases between them. CDR3 size: 16 residues. The CDR3 loop is CASSQKPGQSTYEQYF. CDR3 DNA: TGTGCCAGCAGCCAAAAACCGGGACAATCAACATACGAGCAGTACTTC.

This clone has ten or more counts. CDR3 bases: TGTGCCAGCAGCTGGGGAGATACGCAGTATTTT. Its translation: CASSWGDTQYF. This chain connects TRBV14 to TRBJ2-3; D unclear. The V end lost 5 bases, the J end lost 5 bases, and 5 bases lay between the germline ends. The CDR3 has 11 amino acids. Looked up from germline, CDR1 is SGHDN and CDR2 is FVKESK.

The chain links TRBV6-5 to TRBJ2-7; D call uncertain. Germline-derived CDR1 and CDR2 are MNHEY and SVGAGI. The V end was cut by 7 bases, the J end by 7 bases, with 23 bases between. This CDR3 is built from 15 residues. The CDR3 reads CASTALGTGALEQYV. The CDR3 DNA sequence: TGTGCCAGCACTGCCCTAGGTACGGGCGCCCTGGAGCAGTACGTC.

This chain joins TRBV6-6 and TRBJ2-6; D is uncertain. The CDR3 extends over 13 amino acids. CDR1 and CDR2 from the germline V gene are MNHNY and SVGAGI (reference sequence). Deletions cut 7 bases from V and 0 bases from J, with 4 bases between. DNA of the CDR3: TGTGCCAGCAAAGCCTCTGGGGCCAACGTCCTGACTTTC. Translation: CASKASGANVLTF.

The chain recombines TRBV7-6 with TRBJ1-1; the D gene is possibly TRBD1 (5 bases). Trimming took off 5 bases at V and 1 base at J, with 8 bases between the two ends. This CDR3 comprises 13 residues. The germline gives CDR1 SGHVS, CDR2 FNYEAQ. The CDR3 nucleotides read TGTGCCAGCAGCCAGGACACGAACACTGAAGCTTTCTTT. Translation gives CASSQDTNTEAFF.

The chain is built from TRBV7-7 and TRBJ2-2; a weak D match, TRBD1 (5 bases). Trimming left V 5 bases short and J 7 bases short, with 8 bases between. This CDR3 region has 12 residues. Germline CDR1 is SSHAT and CDR2 is FNYEAQ (reference sequence). The CDR3 protein is CASSQGVGELFF. CDR3 DNA: TGTGCCAGCAGCCAGGGTGTCGGGGAGCTGTTTTTT.

This clone was detected a few times. The chain links TRBV10-3 to TRBJ1-5; the D is unclear. V lost 5 bases to trimming and J lost 6 bases, with 11 bases between them. This CDR3 contains 13 residues. Germline CDR1 and CDR2: ENHRY and SYGVKD. Here the CDR3 reads CAISRDLGQPQHF. As DNA, the CDR3 is TGTGCCATCAGTCGGGATCTGGGTCAGCCCCAGCATTTT.

V and J are TRBV6-6 and TRBJ2-5; TRBD1 is a possible D gene (6 bases). Deletions cut 5 bases from V and 3 bases from J, with 13 bases between. Germline V gene sequence: CDR1 MNHNY, CDR2 SVGAGI (reference sequence). The CDR3 consists of 14 residues. The CDR3 spells CASSPLEGEETQYF. For the CDR3, the DNA is TGTGCCAGCAGTCCCCTTGAGGGGGAAGAGACCCAGTACTTC.

The chain recombines TRBV25-1 with TRBJ2-3; unclear D gene. The CDR3 runs to 13 residues. With 3 bases removed from V and 2 bases from J, the gap between germline ends came to 6 bases. Germline lookup yields CDR1 MGHDK and CDR2 SYGVNS. This chain's CDR3 is CASSELDTDTQYF. The CDR3 DNA follows: TGTGCCAGCAGTGAGTTAGACACAGATACGCAGTATTTT. Combining the CDR3 with reference TRBV25-1 and TRBJ2-3 gives the whole variable domain EADIYQTPRYLVIGTGKKITLECSQTMGHDKMYWYQQDPGMELHLIHYSYGVNSTEKGDLSSESTVSRIRTEHFPLTLESARPSHTSQYLCASSELDTDTQYFGPGTRLTVL.

The CDR3 DNA sequence: TGTGCCAGCAGTTACAAGAGTCTAGCGGGGGGAACGCAGTATTTT. Residues: CASSYKSLAGGTQYF. The chain uses TRBV6-6 and TRBJ2-3; 11 bases align to TRBD2. Germline values: CDR1 MNHNY, CDR2 SVGAGI (reference sequence). V was pared by 2 bases and J by 9 bases, with 7 bases of the junction left unmatched. This CDR3 has 15 amino acids.

The chain uses TRBV6-1 and TRBJ2-1; D ambiguous. The CDR3 spans 11 residues. V lost 11 bases, J lost 6 bases, and 11 bases lay in between. Germline V gene sequence: CDR1 MNHNS, CDR2 SASEGT. The DNA for the CDR3 is TGTGCCTGCGCCGGATTCAATGAGCAGTTCTTC. Translation gives CACAGFNEQFF.

This clone showed up many times. This chain uses TRBV6-4 with TRBJ2-1; 14 positions agree with TRBD2. Unmatched junction bases numbered 11, after V lost 2 bases and J lost 5 bases. This CDR3 region has 19 residues. Germline CDR1 reads MRHNA; CDR2 reads SNTAGT. The CDR3 sequence is CASSDPPRLAGGLDNEQFF. The CDR3 bases are TGTGCCAGCAGTGACCCCCCGAGACTAGCGGGGGGGTTGGACAATGAGCAGTTCTTC.

The chain combines TRBV19 with TRBJ1-2; D is uncertain. Germline V lookup: CDR1 LNHDA, CDR2 SQIVND (reference sequence). V lost 4 bases to trimming and J lost 2 bases, with 14 bases between them. This CDR3 contains 15 residues. As DNA, the CDR3 is TGTGCCAGTAGTAGGAAGACTACGGGGAACTATGGCTACACCTTC. Its translation: CASSRKTTGNYGYTF.

This chain uses TRBV21-1 with TRBJ2-3. TRBV21-1 is an annotated pseudogene. The CDR3 runs 19 residues. This CDR3 reads CASSKVWDLLRGPPDTQYF. CDR3 nucleotide sequence: TGTGCCAGCAGCAAAGTTTGGGATCTATTACGGGGGCCGCCGGATACGCAGTATTTT.

The chain links TRBV11-2 to TRBJ1-2; D ambiguous. The CDR3 is made up of 17 amino acids. V lost 1 base and J 2 bases, leaving 17 bases between the germline ends. CDR1 and CDR2 (germline): SGHAT, FQNNGV. The CDR3 nucleotides read TGTGCCAGCAGCTTAGGCTCCACTGGACGGCTGAACTATGGCTACACCTTC. It is translated as CASSLGSTGRLNYGYTF.

The rearrangement links TRBV6-1 to TRBJ2-1; no definite D call. From germline, CDR1 is MNHNS and CDR2 SASEGT. V lost 6 bases, J lost 3 bases, and 9 bases lay in between. The CDR3 length is 13 residues. The DNA of the CDR3 is TGTGCCAGCAGGGGAAGCCGCTACAATGAGCAGTTCTTC. Its translation: CASRGSRYNEQFF.

This clone was observed at least ten times. The chain joins TRBV27 to TRBJ1-2, with 7 bases aligning to TRBD1. This CDR3 spans 14 amino acids. V was clipped by 5 bases and J by 4 bases; unmatched bases: 7. The V gene's germline CDR1 is MNHEY and CDR2 SMNVEV (reference sequence). The CDR3 spells CASSRQGLIYGYTF. The CDR3 region has the DNA TGTGCCAGCAGTCGACAGGGCCTGATCTATGGCTACACCTTC.

The chain joins TRBV2 to TRBJ1-6, with a tentative D call TRBD1 (6 bases). The CDR3 is 16 residues long. Germline assignment: CDR1 SNHLY and CDR2 FYNNEI. V lost 7 bases to trimming and J lost 6 bases, with 19 bases between them. CDR3 nucleotide sequence: TGTGCCAGCAAAACAGGGCTCAGGGGACCTAATTCACCCCTCCACTTT. Amino acid sequence: CASKTGLRGPNSPLHF.

The genes are TRBV6-5 and TRBJ2-2; D is possibly TRBD1 (6 bases). The germline V gene has CDR1 MNHEY and CDR2 SVGAGI. The CDR3 length is 15 residues. With 0 bases removed from V and 10 bases from J, the gap between germline ends came to 15 bases. The CDR3 coding sequence is TGTGCCAGCAGTTACTCGAATTTTCGACAGGAGGAGCTGTTTTTT. Translated: CASSYSNFRQEELFF.

This clone was seen only a few times. This chain links TRBV9 with TRBJ1-2; D remains ambiguous. V lost 6 bases to trimming and J lost 4 bases, with 10 bases between them. Germline V lookup: CDR1 SGDLS, CDR2 YYNGEE. The CDR3 covers 12 residues. CDR3 residues: CASKTDFYGYTF. The CDR3 nucleotides read TGTGCCAGCAAGACCGATTTCTATGGCTACACCTTC. The full variable domain, its missing parts supplied by reference TRBV9 and TRBJ1-2, is DSGVTQTPKHLITATGQRVTLRCSPRSGDLSVYWYQQSLDQGLQFLIQYYNGEERAKGNILERFSAQQFPDLHSELNLSSLELGDSALYFCASKTDFYGYTFGSGTRLTVV.